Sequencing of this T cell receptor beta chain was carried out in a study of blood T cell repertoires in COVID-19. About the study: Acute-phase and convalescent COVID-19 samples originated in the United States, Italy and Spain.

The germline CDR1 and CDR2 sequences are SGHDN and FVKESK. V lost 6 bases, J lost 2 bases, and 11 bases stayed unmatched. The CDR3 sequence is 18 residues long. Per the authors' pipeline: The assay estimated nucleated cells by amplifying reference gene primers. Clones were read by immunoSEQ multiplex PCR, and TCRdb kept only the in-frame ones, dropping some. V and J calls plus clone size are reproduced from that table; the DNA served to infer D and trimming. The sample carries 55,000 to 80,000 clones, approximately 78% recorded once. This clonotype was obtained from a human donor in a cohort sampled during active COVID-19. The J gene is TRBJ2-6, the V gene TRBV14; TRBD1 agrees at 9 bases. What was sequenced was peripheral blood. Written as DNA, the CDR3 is TGTGCCAGCAGGGACACAGGGGGCTCCGCCCCTGGGGCCAACGTCCTGACTTTC. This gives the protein CASRDTGGSAPGANVLTF.